These 30 T cell receptor beta chains originate from one sample sequenced in a study of blood T cell repertoires in COVID-19. Assay used: immunoSEQ multiplex PCR; TCRdb lists only in-frame clones, some missing. Among a few hundred thousand clones listed, 70% to 90% were seen once. Source material: PBMCs or T cells enriched from blood (not recorded which). Receptor source: a woman between 45 and 65 years old who had been exposed to COVID-19.

The chain recombines TRBV5-4 with TRBJ2-5, with 11 bases identical to TRBD2. With V trimmed by 5 bases and J by 5 bases, 8 bases remained unmatched. Germline CDR1 is SGHNT and CDR2 is YYREEE (reference sequence). The CDR3 spans 15 residues. CDR3 DNA: TGTGCCAGCAGTTTTAGCGGGGGGGCAATGGAGACCCAGTACTTC. This sequence encodes CASSFSGGAMETQYF.

The table lists this clone with a count of one. The gene calls are TRBV2 and TRBJ2-5; 8 bases agree with TRBD2. Germline loops: CDR1 SNHLY, CDR2 FYNNEI. The junction had 13 bases not matched to a gene; V was cut back by 7 bases and J by 3 bases. The length of the CDR3 is 16 residues. This CDR3 reads CASKLRGLASEETQYF. Here the CDR3 DNA reads TGTGCCAGCAAACTTCGTGGACTAGCCTCGGAAGAGACCCAGTACTTC.

The rearrangement joins TRBV5-5 to TRBJ1-1; D possibly corresponds to TRBD1 (5 bases). There are 15 residues in the CDR3. Trimming shortened V by 2 bases and J by 8 bases, and 19 bases separated the two germline ends. The V gene's germline CDR1 is SGHKS and CDR2 YYEKEE (reference sequence). The CDR3 spells CASSFQAGAGTEAFF. The CDR3 DNA is TGTGCCAGCAGCTTTCAAGCGGGTGCGGGGACCGAAGCTTTCTTT.

The chain's CDR3 is CASSVGQGSYEQYF. The CDR3 bases are TGTGCCAGTAGTGTTGGACAGGGCTCCTACGAGCAGTACTTC. This chain uses TRBV19 with TRBJ2-7; 8 bases align to TRBD1. With V trimmed by 5 bases and J by 0 bases, 3 bases remained unmatched. The CDR3 is 14 amino acids. Germline-derived CDR1 and CDR2 are LNHDA and SQIVND (reference sequence).

This clone was recorded a few times. The genes are TRBV7-9 and TRBJ2-3, with 13 bases matching TRBD2. The ends lost 5 bases at V and 2 bases at J; junction bases unmatched: 10. The CDR3 is 18 residues long. Germline CDR1 and CDR2: SEHNR and FQNEAQ (reference sequence). Here the CDR3 DNA reads TGTGCCAGCAGCACGGGACTAGCGGGGCGCCACCTCACAGATACGCAGTATTTT. Its translation: CASSTGLAGRHLTDTQYF.

This chain uses TRBV28 with TRBJ1-3; a weak D match, TRBD1 (6 bases). There are 16 residues in the CDR3. Germline V gene sequence: CDR1 MDHEN, CDR2 SYDVKM. Trimming removed 9 bases from V and 4 bases from J, with 22 bases in between. CDR3 protein: CARNCKQGRRGNTIYF. CDR3 in DNA: TGTGCCAGAAATTGTAAGCAGGGGCGGAGGGGAAACACCATATATTTT.

The chain combines TRBV29-1 with TRBJ1-2, with D maybe TRBD1 (5 bases). Trimming pared 8 bases from V and 8 bases from J, leaving 24 bases between. The CDR3 consists of 14 residues. The germline gives CDR1 SQVTM, CDR2 ANQGSEA. The CDR3 sequence is CSIWTGEGFRGYTF. CDR3 sequence (DNA): TGCAGCATTTGGACGGGGGAGGGTTTCCGGGGCTACACCTTC.

The gene calls are TRBV7-8 and TRBJ1-2, with 9 bases fitting TRBD1. The CDR3 extends over 16 amino acids. The V and J ends lost 2 bases and 1 base, in that order; junction bases with no gene match: 5. The V gene's germline CDR1 is SGHVS and CDR2 FQNEAQ. For the CDR3, the DNA is TGTGCCAGCAGCTTACGGACAGGGGCCTTTAACTATGGCTACACCTTC. It yields the protein CASSLRTGAFNYGYTF.

This chain uses TRBV27 with TRBJ2-2, with D uncertain. CDR3 length: 14 amino acids. Germline-derived CDR1 and CDR2 are MNHEY and SMNVEV (reference sequence). The V end was cut by 4 bases, the J end by 1 base, with 7 bases between. CDR3 coding DNA: TGTGCCAGCAGTTATGCCAGGAACACCGGGGAGCTGTTTTTT. It encodes CASSYARNTGELFF.

The V gene is TRBV6-5, the J gene TRBJ1-3; D might be TRBD1 (5 bases). The CDR3 runs to 12 residues. CDR1 is MNHEY and CDR2 is SVGAGI in the germline V gene. The V gene lost 5 bases and the J gene lost 8 bases, with 10 bases spanning the gap. The CDR3 region is CASSNRGHTIYF. For the CDR3, the DNA is TGTGCCAGCAGTAATAGGGGCCACACCATATATTTT.

This clone occurred a few times. The genes are TRBV7-6 and TRBJ1-1; no clear D gene. In germline, CDR1 is SGHVS, CDR2 FNYEAQ. This CDR3 region has 14 residues. The V end was cut by 1 base, the J end by 7 bases, with 13 bases between. CDR3 in amino acids: CASSLDDGGVEAFF. The CDR3 DNA reads TGTGCCAGCAGCTTAGACGACGGTGGAGTTGAAGCTTTCTTT.

V is TRBV6-5 and J is TRBJ1-2; D is undetermined. Germline V gene data show CDR1 as MNHEY and CDR2 as SVGAGI. Trimming cost V 8 bases and J 10 bases, with 11 bases left between them. CDR3 size: 10 residues. The CDR3 nucleotides are TGTGCCAGCGGGAGACAAGACTACACCTTC. This encodes CASGRQDYTF.

The rearrangement joins TRBV27 to TRBJ2-1; 7 bases match TRBD2. The CDR3 runs 15 residues. Germline V gene lookup returns CDR1 MNHEY and CDR2 SMNVEV (reference sequence). J gave up 3 bases and V 5 bases, and 7 bases lay outside the gene matches. The CDR3 sequence is CASSPSGGFYNEQFF. The CDR3 nucleotides read TGTGCCAGCAGTCCCTCCGGGGGGTTCTACAATGAGCAGTTCTTC.

A single count supports this clone. The chain joins TRBV7-6 to TRBJ2-2; TRBD1 matches 7 bases. Losses at the gene ends were 2 bases for V and 5 bases for J; bases not matched to a gene: 20. The CDR3 runs 20 residues. CDR1 is SGHVS and CDR2 is FNYEAQ in the germline V gene. CDR3 bases: TGTGCCAGCAGCTTAAGGCCCCCGACAGGGTTAGGTGAAAGAACCGGGGAGCTGTTTTTT. Translation: CASSLRPPTGLGERTGELFF.

This sequence joins TRBV7-9 and TRBJ2-3; maybe TRBD2 (6 bases). V lost 5 bases and J lost 2, with 11 bases in between. This CDR3 contains 14 residues. Germline loops: CDR1 SEHNR, CDR2 FQNEAQ (reference sequence). CDR3 bases: TGTGCCAGCAGCCTTCGGGGGAACACAGATACGCAGTATTTT. Translating gives CASSLRGNTDTQYF.

Only a few counts were recorded for this clone. This chain uses TRBV5-4 with TRBJ1-1, with D uncertain. This CDR3 has 12 residues. V dropped 5 bases and J dropped 6 bases, with 11 bases sitting between them. CDR1 is SGHNT and CDR2 is YYREEE in the germline V gene (reference sequence). The CDR3: CASRTELAEAFF. CDR3 DNA sequence: TGTGCCAGCAGGACGGAGCTAGCTGAAGCTTTCTTT.

V gene TRBV10-2 combines with J gene TRBJ1-1; no clear D gene. V was clipped by 4 bases and J by 0 bases, with 12 bases between them. The CDR3 is 15 residues long. Per germline, CDR1 WSHSY and CDR2 SAAADI. CDR3 residues: CASSGPRPLNTEAFF. The CDR3 coding sequence is TGCGCCAGCAGTGGGCCTAGGCCTTTGAACACTGAAGCTTTCTTT.

The chain joins TRBV3-1 (or the pseudogene TRBV3-2) to TRBJ1-1; a weak D match, TRBD1 (6 bases). V lost 1 base and J lost 1, with 13 bases in between. The CDR3 totals 16 residues. The germline V gene has CDR1 LGHDT and CDR2 YNNKEL (reference sequence). The CDR3 here is CASSQGDRRWNTEAFF. CDR3 DNA sequence: TGTGCCAGCAGCCAAGGAGACAGGCGTTGGAACACTGAAGCTTTCTTT.

The genes are TRBV27 and TRBJ2-1; unclear D gene. Deletions cut 3 bases from V and 13 bases from J, with 19 bases between. The CDR3 runs 14 residues. Germline V CDR1 and CDR2: MNHEY, SMNVEV (reference sequence). The CDR3 bases are TGTGCCAGCAGTTTTTTACTCGACTCGTCAACCCAGTTCTTC. This encodes CASSFLLDSSTQFF.

The V gene is TRBV28, the J gene TRBJ1-3; D perhaps matches TRBD1 (5 bases). The CDR3 length is 16 residues. V was trimmed by 5 bases and J by 0 bases, leaving 14 bases between them. CDR1 is MDHEN, CDR2 SYDVKM, per germline. The CDR3 region is CASSTSGGTSGNTIYF. The CDR3 bases are TGTGCCAGCAGTACATCCGGGGGAACCTCTGGAAACACCATATATTTT.

This chain joins TRBV24-1 and TRBJ1-5; D possibly corresponds to TRBD1 (6 bases). V lost 6 bases, J lost 7 bases, and 15 bases lay in between. The CDR3 extends over 14 amino acids. Germline V gene sequence: CDR1 KGHDR, CDR2 SFDVKD. CDR3 sequence (DNA): TGTGCCACCAGTACAGGGAGAAGGGAACAGCCCCAGCATTTT. Its protein product is CATSTGRREQPQHF.

The V and J genes are TRBV4-3 and TRBJ1-1; D might be TRBD1 (6 bases). This CDR3 region has 16 residues. V was cut by 4 bases and J by 5 bases, with 20 bases left in between. Germline V CDR1 and CDR2: LGHNA, YSLEER. The DNA of the CDR3 is TGCGCCAGCAGCCCTGGAATAGGGGGGGTTGGAACTGAAGCTTTCTTT. Amino acids: CASSPGIGGVGTEAFF.

The genes are TRBV7-2 and TRBJ1-2; TRBD1 might be the D (6 bases). V gave up 4 bases and J gave up 7 bases, with 13 bases separating them. The length of the CDR3 is 13 residues. Germline CDR1 SGHTA, CDR2 FQGNSA. The CDR3 nucleotides are TGTGCCAGCAGCTCAGGGGCAGGGTTTGGCTACACCTTC. This encodes CASSSGAGFGYTF.

This chain joins TRBV6-5 and TRBJ2-3; TRBD2 agrees at 10 bases. Germline loops: CDR1 MNHEY, CDR2 SVGAGI. The CDR3 is made up of 16 amino acids. V dropped 4 bases and J dropped 1; count of bases not matched to a gene: 5. The CDR3 coding sequence is TGTGCCAGCAGTTCACGACTAGCGGGTGGCACAGATACGCAGTATTTT. As protein: CASSSRLAGGTDTQYF.

The chain recombines TRBV24-1 with TRBJ1-1, with unresolved D. The CDR3 sequence is 13 residues long. CDR1 and CDR2 from the germline V gene are KGHDR and SFDVKD. V lost 3 bases and J 4 bases, leaving 8 bases between the germline ends. CDR3 region: CATSDRSSTEAFF. CDR3 sequence (DNA): TGTGCCACCAGTGATCGGAGTTCCACTGAAGCTTTCTTT.

V usage is TRBV7-3 and J usage is TRBJ2-2, with D maybe TRBD2 (5 bases). The CDR3 loop spans 16 amino acids. CDR1 and CDR2 (germline): SGHTA, FQGTGA. Trimming left V 2 bases short and J 0 bases short, with 10 bases between. DNA for the CDR3: TGTGCCAGCAGCTTAGGAAGCGGCTCGAACACCGGGGAGCTGTTTTTT. This gives the protein CASSLGSGSNTGELFF.

For this clone: Other DNA sequences within the sample encode an identical CDR3. V usage is TRBV7-9 and J usage is TRBJ2-3; no firm D call. V was trimmed by 4 bases and J by 2 bases, leaving 4 bases between them. Germline CDR1 SEHNR, CDR2 FQNEAQ (reference sequence). The CDR3 has 12 amino acids. In DNA form, the CDR3 reads TGTGCCAGCAGCTCAAACACAGATACGCAGTATTTT. Amino acid sequence: CASSSNTDTQYF.

The chain couples TRBV14 to TRBJ1-1; TRBD1 is a possible D gene (5 bases). V lost 4 bases, J lost 6 bases, and 15 bases lay in between. CDR3 size: 14 residues. Germline V gives CDR1 SGHDN, CDR2 FVKESK. The CDR3 here is CASSPGVETAEAFF. The CDR3 DNA reads TGTGCCAGCAGCCCAGGTGTTGAGACAGCTGAAGCTTTCTTT.

CDR3 nucleotides: TGCGCCAGCAGCTTGGCAGACAGCAGAAGTGGAAACACCATATATTTT. Its protein product is CASSLADSRSGNTIYF. This chain uses TRBV5-1 with TRBJ1-3; D possibly corresponds to TRBD1 (5 bases). The CDR3 is 16 amino acids. V dropped 0 bases and J dropped 3 bases, with 13 bases sitting between them. CDR1 and CDR2 (germline): SGHRS, YFSETQ.

The chain is built from TRBV28 and TRBJ2-7; 7 bases agree with TRBD1. The CDR3 spans 14 residues. Per the germline V gene, CDR1 is MDHEN and CDR2 is SYDVKM. J was trimmed by 2 bases and V by 1 base; bases with no gene match: 2. The CDR3 sequence: CASSLSTGTYEQYF. The CDR3 nucleotides are TGTGCCAGCAGTTTATCGACAGGGACCTACGAGCAGTACTTC.